Below, 18 T cell receptor beta chains from the same sample are listed, as sequenced in a study of T-cell memory formation after mild COVID-19. TCRdb called the 5' RACE reads again in MiXCR, with one record for every CDR3 protein. The table has approximately 340,000 distinct CDR3 sequences, 10% to 15% seen once. The sequencing input was PBMCs or a T cell subset sorted from them (not recorded which). Every receptor here comes from a man younger than 35 who had mild COVID-19 (a few samples of this study predate the infection). Cell type and time point are not known.

This clonotype was counted many times. CDR3 region: CASSLWDNLYF. The CDR3 DNA reads as TGTGCCAGCAGCTTATGGGACAATCTGTATTTT. This chain uses TRBV7-6 with TRBJ2-3; D might be TRBD1 (6 bases). V lost 2 bases and J 14 bases, leaving 11 bases between the germline ends. Germline V gene sequence: CDR1 SGHVS, CDR2 FNYEAQ. This CDR3 region has 11 residues. Variable domain in full (rest from reference TRBV7-6 and TRBJ2-3): GAGVSQSPRYKVTKRGQDVALRCDPISGHVSLYWYRQALGQGPEFLTYFNYEAQQDKSGLPNDRFSAERPEGSISTLTIQRTEQRDSAMYRCASSLWDNLYFGPGTRLTVL.

V and J are TRBV29-1 and TRBJ2-2; D ambiguous. This CDR3 has 15 residues. Germline V gene sequence: CDR1 SQVTM, CDR2 ANQGSEA. The V and J ends lost 1 base and 4 bases respectively, with 13 bases between them. The CDR3 nucleotides read TGCAGCGTTGAAGGGACCGTGTCGGGCACCGGGGAGCTGTTTTTT. Amino acid sequence: CSVEGTVSGTGELFF.

There are many counts of this clonotype. This rearrangement joins TRBV5-1 to TRBJ2-2; 11 positions agree with TRBD1. V dropped 3 bases and J dropped 2; count of bases not matched to a gene: 6. The CDR3 runs to 17 residues. The germline gives CDR1 SGHRS, CDR2 YFSETQ. The CDR3 here is CASSYFGTGGNTGELFF. The CDR3 DNA is TGCGCCAGCAGCTATTTCGGGACAGGGGGTAACACCGGGGAGCTGTTTTTT.

In its sample, this clonotype was seen a few times. The gene calls are TRBV7-6 and TRBJ2-7; tentative D call: TRBD2 (5 bases). CDR3 length equals 16 residues. The V end lost 2 bases, the J end lost 0 bases, and 14 bases lay between the germline ends. Germline assignment: CDR1 SGHVS and CDR2 FNYEAQ. For the CDR3, the DNA is TGTGCCAGCAGCTTAATGAGTGCGGGTAACTCCTACGAGCAGTACTTC. Encoded protein: CASSLMSAGNSYEQYF.

The chain carries TRBV7-9 and TRBJ1-3; 7 bases map to TRBD1. Trimming removed 4 bases from V and 4 bases from J; junction bases left unmatched: 10. CDR1 and CDR2 (germline): SEHNR, FQNEAQ (reference sequence). The CDR3 contains 16 residues. Written as DNA, the CDR3 is TGTGCCAGCAGCTCAGCCGACAGGGCCCGCGGAAACACCATATATTTT. Translation gives CASSSADRARGNTIYF.

This clonotype showed up just a few times. The chain joins TRBV5-5 to TRBJ1-3; D unclear. The CDR3 totals 12 residues. V lost 4 bases to trimming and J lost 7 bases, with 9 bases between them. Germline CDR1 reads SGHKS; CDR2 reads YYEKEE (reference sequence). The CDR3 DNA sequence: TGTGCCAGCAGCAGGATTTCTAACACCATATATTTT. Protein: CASSRISNTIYF.

This clonotype was detected only a few times. The V and J genes are TRBV5-1 and TRBJ1-2, with D possibly TRBD1 on 6 matching bases. This CDR3 comprises 14 residues. Germline V gives CDR1 SGHRS, CDR2 YFSETQ. The germline V and J ends were trimmed by 0 bases and 5 bases, with 11 bases remaining between them. CDR3 in DNA: TGCGCCAGCAGCTTGGATAGGGGGGGATATGGCTACACCTTC. It yields the protein CASSLDRGGYGYTF.

This clonotype was counted ten times or more. CDR3 nucleotide sequence: TGCGCCAGCAGTCGACAGGCGGAGAATCTCAGCTCCTACAATGAGCAGTTCTTC. Translating it yields CASSRQAENLSSYNEQFF. The chain carries TRBV23-1 and TRBJ2-1; D is possibly TRBD1 (6 bases). TRBV23-1 is an open reading frame whose function is uncertain. CDR3 size: 18 residues. Trimming cost V 4 bases and J 0 bases, with 19 bases left between them.

The rearrangement joins TRBV7-2 to TRBJ2-5, with D unclear. CDR1 SGHTA and CDR2 FQGNSA come from the germline V gene. This CDR3 is 12 amino acids long. V dropped 1 base and J dropped 7 bases, with 7 bases sitting between them. CDR3 amino acids: CASSLDVGTQYF. The CDR3 region has the DNA TGTGCCAGCAGCTTAGATGTGGGGACCCAGTACTTC.

The rearrangement links TRBV9 to TRBJ2-2; D is unresolved. The V end lost 4 bases, the J end lost 6 bases, and 16 bases lay between the germline ends. The CDR3 covers 15 residues. CDR1 is SGDLS and CDR2 is YYNGEE in the germline V gene. CDR3 bases: TGTGCCAGCAGCCCTCGGACCTCCAGCGCCGGGGAGCTGTTTTTT. Protein product: CASSPRTSSAGELFF.

The table lists this clonotype with a few counts. This rearrangement joins TRBV6-5 to TRBJ2-2; D possibly corresponds to TRBD2 (7 bases). V was trimmed by 7 bases and J by 3 bases, leaving 15 bases between them. The CDR3 contains 15 residues. Germline V gene lookup returns CDR1 MNHEY and CDR2 SVGAGI. CDR3 residues: CASNGRGGDTGELFF. DNA of the CDR3: TGTGCCAGCAATGGGCGAGGGGGGGACACCGGGGAGCTGTTTTTT.

The gene calls are TRBV7-9 and TRBJ1-3, with 8 bases fitting TRBD1. Germline V CDR1 and CDR2: SEHNR, FQNEAQ (reference sequence). V trimming: 5 bases; J trimming: 3 bases; junction bases outside the gene matches: 12. The CDR3 sequence is 17 residues long. CDR3 bases: TGTGCCAGCAGCCCCCGACAGGGGCCTTTAAGTGGAAACACCATATATTTT. Amino acids: CASSPRQGPLSGNTIYF.

The chain employs TRBV3-1 and TRBJ2-2; 7 bases match TRBD2. Germline-derived CDR1 and CDR2 are LGHDT and YNNKEL (reference sequence). The CDR3 is 13 residues long. The V segment lost 3 bases and the J segment 9 bases; nucleotides outside the gene matches: 4. This CDR3 reads CASSQGGTRELFF. DNA of the CDR3: TGTGCCAGCAGCCAGGGAGGGACCCGGGAGCTGTTTTTT.

The gene calls are TRBV14 and TRBJ2-2, with 7 bases lining up with TRBD1. Germline loops: CDR1 SGHDN, CDR2 FVKESK. With 0 bases clipped from V and 3 bases from J, the junction kept 10 bases outside the gene matches. The CDR3 is 18 amino acids. CDR3 DNA: TGTGCCAGCAGCCAAGACAATCAAAACAGGGGCTACACCGGGGAGCTGTTTTTT. It translates to CASSQDNQNRGYTGELFF.

The table lists this clonotype with a few counts. The V call is TRBV5-1, the J call TRBJ1-3; TRBD1 might be the D (6 bases). This CDR3 region has 16 residues. With 0 bases removed from V and 0 bases from J, the gap between germline ends came to 10 bases. The germline gives CDR1 SGHRS, CDR2 YFSETQ. CDR3 coding DNA: TGCGCCAGCAGCTTGGGACAGGCCTCCTCTGGAAACACCATATATTTT. This sequence encodes CASSLGQASSGNTIYF. Combining the CDR3 with reference TRBV5-1 and TRBJ1-3 gives the whole variable domain KAGVTQTPRYLIKTRGQQVTLSCSPISGHRSVSWYQQTPGQGLQFLFEYFSETQRNKGNFPGRFSGRQFSNSRSEMNVSTLELGDSALYLCASSLGQASSGNTIYFGEGSWLTVV.

V usage is TRBV3-1 and J usage is TRBJ2-5; no firm D call. The germline V gene has CDR1 LGHDT and CDR2 YNNKEL (reference sequence). V shed 4 bases and J shed 1 base, with 10 bases lying between them. The length of the CDR3 is 14 residues. The CDR3 loop is CASSLWAVQETQYF. In nucleotides, the CDR3 is TGTGCCAGCAGCCTATGGGCAGTCCAAGAGACCCAGTACTTC.

This clonotype has just a few counts. The chain uses TRBV4-1 and TRBJ2-1; weak D call: TRBD2 (7 bases). V was cut by 3 bases and J by 7 bases, with 25 bases left in between. CDR3 length equals 18 residues. Per the germline V gene, CDR1 is MGHRA and CDR2 is YSYEKL. This chain's CDR3 is CASSHPKAGGPLVNEQFF. In nucleotides, the CDR3 is TGCGCCAGCAGCCACCCGAAGGCCGGGGGGCCCTTGGTGAATGAGCAGTTCTTC.

This clonotype was found once. The chain combines TRBV4-2 with TRBJ2-1, with TRBD2 identical over 9 bases. This CDR3 contains 19 residues. In germline, CDR1 is LGHNA, CDR2 YNFKEQ. The trim removed 4 bases at V and 0 bases at J, leaving 13 bases unmatched. In nucleotides, the CDR3 is TGTGCCAGCAGCCCAAGGCGGGGGGGCCAGTCCGGCTCCTACAATGAGCAGTTCTTC. Translating gives CASSPRRGGQSGSYNEQFF.